The rows below give T cell receptor beta chains drawn from one sample of a study of Ad26.COV2.S vaccination and SARS-CoV-2 variants. TCRdb's table, derived via immunoSEQ multiplex PCR, lists solely in-frame clones and lacks some. The sample lists a few hundred thousand clones, over 75% occurring once. The sample here was peripheral blood, taken in a trial of Ad26.COV2.S vaccine versus placebo. The receptors stem from a person aged 18-60 years who received the Ad26.COV2.S COVID-19 vaccine or a placebo. CDR3s include the opening cysteine and the closing phenylalanine or tryptophan. D genes are given only for firm matches. Only some rows state a clone size, as once, few, many or a class for expanded clones.

j_call d_call v_call clone_size cdr3_nt cdr3_aa
TRBJ1-5 - TRBV4-2 - TGTGCCAGCTCAGCAAGTCCAGGGAGCAATCAGCCCCAGCATTTT CASSASPGSNQPQHF
TRBJ2-5 TRBD1 TRBV7-2 - TGTGCCAGCAGCTCACGTGGACAGGGGAGGGAGACCCAGTACTTC CASSSRGQGRETQYF
TRBJ2-1 TRBD2 TRBV5-4 - TGTGCCAGCAGCGGACTAGCGGGAGATGAGCAGTTCTTC CASSGLAGDEQFF
TRBJ2-1 - TRBV5-6 - TGTGCCAGCAGCTCCCGCCCGGGACCCAGGAATGAGCAGTTCTTC CASSSRPGPRNEQFF
TRBJ2-1 TRBD2 TRBV27 - TGTGCCAGCAGTTCCCTAGCGGGAGGGCGGAATGAGCAGTTCTTC CASSSLAGGRNEQFF
TRBJ1-1 - TRBV7-2 - TGTGCCAGCAGCCCGACGAGGCCGAACACTGAAGCTTTCTTT CASSPTRPNTEAFF
TRBJ2-5 TRBD2 TRBV30 - TGTGCCTGGAGTATGGGCGGGAGACGCATAGAGACCCAGTACTTC CAWSMGGRRIETQYF
TRBJ2-1 - TRBV18 - TGTGCCAGCTCACCACTGCGGGATTACAATGAGCAGTTCTTC CASSPLRDYNEQFF
TRBJ1-3 - TRBV18 - TGTGCCAGCTCACCACGGGTCAGCAGCTCTGGAAACACCATATATTTT CASSPRVSSSGNTIYF
TRBJ2-1 - TRBV27 once TGTGCCAGCAGTCCTTTCGGGACGGTCAATGAGCAGTTCTTC CASSPFGTVNEQFF
TRBJ2-7 - TRBV6-6 once TGTGCCAGCAGTTACCTGGGACCTACCTACGAGCAGTACTTC CASSYLGPTYEQYF
TRBJ1-1 - TRBV6-5 - TGTGCCAGCAGTTACTCCTGGAACACTGAAGCTTTCTTT CASSYSWNTEAFF
TRBJ2-2 TRBD2 TRBV5-4 - TGTGCCAGCAGCAGGGGACTAGCGATCACCGGGGAGCTGTTTTTT CASSRGLAITGELFF
TRBJ1-1 - TRBV6-6 - TGTGCCAGCAGTCCTGCAGACAGGAACACTGAAGCTTTCTTT CASSPADRNTEAFF
TRBJ2-7 - TRBV5-1 - TGCGCCAGCAGCCGGGACTCCTACGAGCAGTACTTC CASSRDSYEQYF
TRBJ1-2 - TRBV7-2 - TGTGCCAGCACCGTTCCCCGGGACAACTTCTATGGCTACACCTTC CASTVPRDNFYGYTF
TRBJ2-7 - TRBV6-5 - TGTGCCAGCAGTTACCTGGACTTCCCCTACGAGCAGTACTTC CASSYLDFPYEQYF
TRBJ1-4 TRBD1 TRBV5-1 - TGCGCCAGCAGCGCGAGTCCCGGGACAGGGGTTGAAAAACTGTTTTTT CASSASPGTGVEKLFF
TRBJ2-3 - TRBV29-1 once TGCAGCGTTGTCGTCACTTCGCAGGAGGGAGATACGCAGTATTTT CSVVVTSQEGDTQYF
TRBJ1-1 - TRBV20-1 - TGCAGTGCTAGTACGGACGCCCTTTGGGCTTTCTTT CSASTDALWAFF
TRBJ2-5 - TRBV13 - TGTGCCAGCAGCTTAGGGGCAGGCCCCAGTTACAGGACCCAGTACTTC CASSLGAGPSYRTQYF
TRBJ2-5 - TRBV2 - TGTGCCAGCAGTGGCCAAGAGACCCAGTACTTC CASSGQETQYF
TRBJ2-5 - TRBV5-1 - TGCGCCAGCAGCTTGGAAGGACGGATCCAAGAGACCCAGTACTTC CASSLEGRIQETQYF
TRBJ1-5 - TRBV20-1 - TGCAGTGCTAGTGTCTTCCGGACGGTGAGCAATCAGCCCCAGCATTTT CSASVFRTVSNQPQHF
TRBJ2-7 TRBD2 TRBV27 - TGTGCCAGCAGTTTAGTTGGGCTAGCGGGAGGGCCGCCCGAGCAGTACTTC CASSLVGLAGGPPEQYF
TRBJ1-1 - TRBV2 - TGTGCCAGCAGTGTGCAGGGGAACACTGAAGCTTTCTTT CASSVQGNTEAFF
TRBJ1-1 TRBD1 TRBV7-3 - TGTGCCAGCAGCTTGGGACAGGGGAGCGCTGAAGCTTTCTTT CASSLGQGSAEAFF
TRBJ2-7 TRBD2 TRBV14 - TGTGCCAGCAGCCAAGACGGGACTAGCGGGAGAGAGCAGTACTTC CASSQDGTSGREQYF
TRBJ2-5 - TRBV24-1 once TGTGCCACCAGTGATGAGCAAGAGACCCAGTACTTC CATSDEQETQYF
TRBJ1-3 - TRBV3-1/TRBV3-2 - TGTGCCAGCAGCCAAGCCTCCCTGTCAGTTGGGCTTGGAAACACCATATATTTT CASSQASLSVGLGNTIYF
TRBJ1-5 TRBD1 TRBV30 - TGTGCCTGGAGTGCGACAGGGTATCAGCCCCAGCATTTT CAWSATGYQPQHF
TRBJ1-2 - TRBV11-2 - TGTGCCAGCAGCTTAGCTGGAGGGCATGGCTACACCTTC CASSLAGGHGYTF
TRBJ1-2 TRBD1 TRBV19 few TGTGCCAGTAGTACTCCGGGACAGTTTGGGTCGGGGAATGGCTACACCTTC CASSTPGQFGSGNGYTF
TRBJ2-7 TRBD2 TRBV11-2 once TGTGCCAGCAGCTCATTTGGACTAGCGGGAGGGGCCTACGAGCAGTACTTC CASSSFGLAGGAYEQYF
TRBJ2-6 - TRBV27 - TGTGCCAGCAGTTTTTTCTGGTCCTTGAGCTCTGGGGCCAACGTCCTGACTTTC CASSFFWSLSSGANVLTF
TRBJ2-1 TRBD2 TRBV18 - TGTGCCAGCTCACCGGTAGCGGGAGGGCCCATGGAGCAGTTCTTC CASSPVAGGPMEQFF
TRBJ2-7 TRBD2 TRBV30 once TGTGCCTGGAGTACGGGACTAGCGGGAACCTACGAGCAGTACTTC CAWSTGLAGTYEQYF